Each of the 3 T cell receptor beta chains below was sequenced from the same sample in a study of cytomegalovirus exposure and HLA in healthy donors. The PCR had 60 Vbeta and 13 Jbeta primers. Assay: immunoSEQ multiplex PCR; the TCRdb copy retains only in-frame clones and omits some. The sample includes roughly 150,000 clones, just under 80% of them seen just once. The sample taken for sequencing was PBMCs. All receptors derive from a man aged 25 to 45 in good health.

The V gene is TRBV19, the J gene TRBJ1-5; 7 bases line up with TRBD1. V lost 8 bases to trimming and J lost 5 bases; unmatched junction nucleotides: 3. The CDR3 spans 12 residues. Per germline, CDR1 LNHDA and CDR2 SQIVND (reference sequence). CDR3 sequence (DNA): TGTGCCAGTGGGACAGAGTATCAGCCCCAGCATTTT. It codes for CASGTEYQPQHF.

The genes are TRBV19 and TRBJ1-5, with TRBD1 identical over 8 bases. With V trimmed by 3 bases and J by 6 bases, 10 bases remained unmatched. The CDR3 sequence is 16 residues long. The germline V gene encodes CDR1 LNHDA and CDR2 SQIVND (reference sequence). The chain's CDR3 is CASSIYGRGLGQPQHF. The CDR3 bases are TGTGCCAGTAGTATTTACGGCAGGGGGCTCGGTCAGCCCCAGCATTTT.

This clone was observed a single time. This chain joins TRBV28 and TRBJ2-2; 11 bases align to TRBD2. The CDR3 is 15 residues long. J was trimmed by 3 bases and V by 7 bases; bases with no gene match: 4. Germline CDR1 MDHEN, CDR2 SYDVKM. The chain's CDR3 is CASTGTSGYTGELFF. The CDR3 DNA is TGTGCCAGCACGGGGACTAGCGGTTACACCGGGGAGCTGTTTTTT. Full variable domain (remainder filled in from reference TRBV28 and TRBJ2-2): DVKVTQSSRYLVKRTGEKVFLECVQDMDHENMFWYRQDPGLGLRLIYFSYDVKMKEKGDIPEGYSVSREKKERFSLILESASTNQTSMYLCASTGTSGYTGELFFGEGSRLTVL.